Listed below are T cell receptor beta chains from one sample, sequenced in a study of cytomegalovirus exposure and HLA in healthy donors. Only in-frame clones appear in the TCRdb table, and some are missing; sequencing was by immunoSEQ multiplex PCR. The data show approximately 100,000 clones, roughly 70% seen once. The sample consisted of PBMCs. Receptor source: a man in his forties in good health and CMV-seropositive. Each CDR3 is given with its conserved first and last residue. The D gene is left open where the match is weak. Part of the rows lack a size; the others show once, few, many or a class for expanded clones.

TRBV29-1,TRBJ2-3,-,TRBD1,CSAKRGTGGEDTQYF,TGCAGCGCTAAAAGAGGGACAGGGGGAGAAGATACGCAGTATTTT
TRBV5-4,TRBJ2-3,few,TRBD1,CASSPWTGIINTQYF,TGTGCCAGCAGCCCGTGGACAGGGATCATAAATACGCAGTATTTT
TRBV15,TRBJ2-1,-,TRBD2,CATSRGTSGPTYNEQFF,TGTGCCACCAGCAGAGGGACTAGCGGCCCTACCTACAATGAGCAGTTCTTC
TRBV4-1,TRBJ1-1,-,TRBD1,CASSLVGTGETEAFF,TGCGCCAGCAGCCTAGTCGGGACAGGGGAAACTGAAGCTTTCTTT
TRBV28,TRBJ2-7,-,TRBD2,CASRGGGNYEQYF,TGTGCCAGCAGGGGCGGGGGTAACTACGAGCAGTACTTC
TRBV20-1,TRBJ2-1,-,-,CSVPTGTLPFF,TGCAGTGTTCCGACGGGTACACTCCCCTTCTTC
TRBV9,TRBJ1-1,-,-,CASSSGARDTEAFF,TGTGCCAGCAGCTCAGGGGCTAGGGACACTGAAGCTTTCTTT
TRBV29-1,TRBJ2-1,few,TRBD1,CSVWTGGWNEQFF,TGCAGCGTCTGGACAGGGGGCTGGAATGAGCAGTTCTTC
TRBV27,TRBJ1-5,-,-,CASSFLPRENQPQHF,TGTGCCAGCAGTTTCCTCCCGCGGGAGAATCAACCCCAGCATTTT
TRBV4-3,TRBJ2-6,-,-,CASSQDRSPGANVLTF,TGCGCCAGCAGCCAAGACCGGTCCCCTGGGGCCAACGTCCTGACTTTC
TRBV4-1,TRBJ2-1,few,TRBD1,CASSTGTGYEQFF,TGCGCCAGCAGCACCGGGACAGGATATGAGCAGTTCTTC
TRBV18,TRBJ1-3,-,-,CASSPGRSSGNTIYF,TGTGCCAGCTCACCCGGCCGGAGCTCTGGAAACACCATATATTTT
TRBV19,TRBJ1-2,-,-,CASSITGERPSNYGYTF,TGTGCCAGTAGTATCACAGGTGAAAGACCCTCTAACTATGGCTACACCTTC